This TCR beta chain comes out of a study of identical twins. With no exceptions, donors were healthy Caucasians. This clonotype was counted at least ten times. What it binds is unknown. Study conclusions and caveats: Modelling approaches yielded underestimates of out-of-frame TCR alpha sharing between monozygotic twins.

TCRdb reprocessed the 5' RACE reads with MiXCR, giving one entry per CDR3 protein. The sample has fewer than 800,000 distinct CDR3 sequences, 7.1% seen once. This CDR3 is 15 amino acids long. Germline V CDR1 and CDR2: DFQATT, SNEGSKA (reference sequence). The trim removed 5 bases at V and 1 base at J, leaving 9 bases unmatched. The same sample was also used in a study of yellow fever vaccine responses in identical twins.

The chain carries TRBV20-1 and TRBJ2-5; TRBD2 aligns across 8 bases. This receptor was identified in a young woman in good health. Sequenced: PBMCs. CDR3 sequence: CSAAELAVFQETQYF. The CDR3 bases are TGCAGTGCTGCTGAACTAGCGGTGTTCCAAGAGACCCAGTACTTC.